This T cell receptor beta chain is drawn from a study of blood T cell repertoires in COVID-19. The wider study: Collection of acute and convalescent COVID-19 samples took place in the United States, Italy and Spain. The cDNA or gDNA used as material had been derived from T cells, B-cell-depleted T cells, or PBMCs.

This CDR3 region has 13 residues. Losses at the gene ends were 7 bases for V and 7 bases for J; bases not matched to a gene: 2. The germline gives CDR1 MGHDK, CDR2 SYGVNS. In the original processing: Counts of nucleated cells, estimated from reference gene primer amplification, were obtained. Clones were sequenced by immunoSEQ multiplex PCR, and TCRdb holds only the in-frame ones, with some missing. V and J calls and clone size are as listed in that table; D and trimming were resolved from the DNA. The sample lists roughly 250,000 clones, roughly 84% occurring once. The rearrangement joins TRBV25-1 to TRBJ1-6, with 9 nucleotides matching TRBD1. This sequence was found in a woman in her forties who had recovered from COVID-19. Material: peripheral blood. The CDR3 loop reads CASIGTGNSPLHF. CDR3 in DNA: TGTGCCAGCATCGGGACAGGGAATTCACCCCTCCACTTT. The variable domain in full, with the rest retrieved from reference TRBV25-1 and TRBJ1-6, is EADIYQTPRYLVIGTGKKITLECSQTMGHDKMYWYQQDPGMELHLIHYSYGVNSTEKGDLSSESTVSRIRTEHFPLTLESARPSHTSQYLCASIGTGNSPLHFGNGTRLTVT.